These 25 T cell receptor beta chains were all obtained from the same sample, sequenced in a study of cytomegalovirus exposure and HLA in healthy donors. The PCR was carried out with 60 Vbeta primers and 13 Jbeta primers. The method was immunoSEQ multiplex PCR; TCRdb's version includes in-frame clones alone and lacks a portion of them. There are more than 150,000 clones in the sample; about 82% occur only once, and under 2% lies in the top ten. The material sequenced was PBMCs. These receptors were taken from a man younger than 35 in good health and CMV-seronegative.

This clone was seen only once. This chain joins TRBV6-1 and TRBJ2-5; D is possibly TRBD1 or TRBD2 (5 bases each). The J call may be mistaken, given a closer DNA end match to TRBJ2-7. The CDR3 runs 12 residues. Looked up from germline, CDR1 is MNHNS and CDR2 is SASEGT. The CDR3 nucleotides read TGTGCCAGCAGTGCGGCTGGGGGCGAGCAGTACTTC. This codes for CASSAAGGEQYF.

The chain links TRBV30 to TRBJ1-3; the D is unclear. Trimming cost V 4 bases and J 0 bases, with 7 bases left between them. This CDR3 contains 13 residues. CDR1 is GTSNPN and CDR2 is SVGIG in the germline V gene (reference sequence). This CDR3 reads CAWTVRSGNTIYF. CDR3 coding DNA: TGTGCCTGGACCGTGCGCTCTGGAAACACCATATATTTT.

V and J are TRBV6-6 and TRBJ1-3, with 8 bases that match TRBD1. This CDR3 is 15 amino acids long. The germline gives CDR1 MNHNY, CDR2 SVGAGI (reference sequence). Trimming cost V 6 bases and J 3 bases; bases outside gene matches: 7. The CDR3 coding sequence is TGTGCCAGCAGGGGGGAGACAGGGGATGGAAACACCATATATTTT. Amino acids: CASRGETGDGNTIYF.

The rearrangement links TRBV7-2 to TRBJ2-1; 8 nucleotides agree with TRBD2. This CDR3 has 15 amino acids. In germline, CDR1 is SGHTA, CDR2 FQGNSA. Trimming took 3 bases from V and 8 from J; bases not matched to a gene: 9. DNA for the CDR3: TGTGCCAGCAGCTTCGAAACGGGGGGGCGGTATGAGCAGTTCTTC. It encodes CASSFETGGRYEQFF.

This sequence joins TRBV7-8 and TRBJ1-5, with D maybe TRBD1 (6 bases). V lost 5 bases and J 2 bases, leaving 10 bases between the germline ends. Germline V CDR1 and CDR2: SGHVS, FQNEAQ. The CDR3 runs to 14 residues. The CDR3 protein is CASSGEGGNQPQHF. DNA for the CDR3: TGTGCCAGCAGCGGCGAGGGGGGCAATCAGCCCCAGCATTTT.

This clone was seen a handful of times. J is TRBJ1-1 and V is TRBV13, with D unresolved. The CDR3 length is 12 residues. The germline gives CDR1 PRHDT, CDR2 FYEKMQ (reference sequence). The ends were cut back, 6 bases at V and 7 bases at J, with 12 bases in the middle. CDR3 protein: CASRGGKDEAFF. The CDR3 region has the DNA TGTGCCAGCAGGGGAGGGAAGGATGAAGCTTTCTTT.

The chain couples TRBV15 to TRBJ2-5; 12 bases are a match to TRBD2. This CDR3 has 14 residues. Germline CDR1 is LNHNV and CDR2 is YYDKDF (reference sequence). V trimming: 9 bases; J trimming: 7 bases; junction bases outside the gene matches: 9. The CDR3, as DNA: TGTGCCACGGAAGGACTAGCGGGGTCTGGGACCCAGTACTTC. It encodes CATEGLAGSGTQYF.

The chain links TRBV7-9 to TRBJ2-5, with D perhaps TRBD2 (6 bases). Germline V gives CDR1 SEHNR, CDR2 FQNEAQ (reference sequence). CDR3 size: 14 residues. V was cut by 5 bases and J by 5 bases, with 15 bases left in between. The CDR3: CASSGGAKVETQYF. The CDR3, as DNA: TGTGCCAGCAGCGGAGGGGCGAAGGTGGAGACCCAGTACTTC.

The CDR3 DNA reads as TGTGCCAGCAGTTTCGACATCTCTGGAAACACCATATATTTT. As protein: CASSFDISGNTIYF. The V and J genes are TRBV28 and TRBJ1-3; D gene unclear. Germline V gene lookup returns CDR1 MDHEN and CDR2 SYDVKM. The CDR3 has 14 amino acids. Trimming took off 3 bases at V and 0 bases at J, with 6 bases between the two ends. Full variable domain (remainder filled in from reference TRBV28 and TRBJ1-3): DVKVTQSSRYLVKRTGEKVFLECVQDMDHENMFWYRQDPGLGLRLIYFSYDVKMKEKGDIPEGYSVSREKKERFSLILESASTNQTSMYLCASSFDISGNTIYFGEGSWLTVV.

The chain's CDR3 is CASSSRGGNEKLFF. The CDR3 DNA sequence: TGTGCCAGCAGCTCCCGCGGTGGAAATGAAAAACTGTTTTTT. The chain is built from TRBV7-9 and TRBJ1-4, with D unclear. Germline assignment: CDR1 SEHNR and CDR2 FQNEAQ (reference sequence). V lost 4 bases and J 5 bases, leaving 11 bases between the germline ends. The CDR3 has 14 amino acids.

The V gene is TRBV25-1, the J gene TRBJ1-2; TRBD1 agrees at 7 bases. The CDR3 totals 13 residues. Germline CDR1 is MGHDK and CDR2 is SYGVNS. Trimming at V came to 2 bases and at J to 7 bases, leaving 4 bases not matched to a gene. The chain's CDR3 is CASSEPTGFGYTF. The CDR3 nucleotides are TGTGCCAGCAGTGAACCGACAGGGTTTGGCTACACCTTC.

This chain connects TRBV27 to TRBJ2-3; 8 nucleotides line up with TRBD1. J gave up 1 base and V 0 bases, and 9 bases lay outside the gene matches. The CDR3 contains 18 residues. Looked up from germline, CDR1 is MNHEY and CDR2 is SMNVEV (reference sequence). The CDR3 DNA is TGTGCCAGCAGTTTATCCCCCTCAGGGGGCGTCGGCACAGATACGCAGTATTTT. Translation gives CASSLSPSGGVGTDTQYF.

V gene TRBV27 combines with J gene TRBJ1-1; D is ambiguous. Trimming cost V 0 bases and J 6 bases, with 11 bases left between them. Germline CDR1 is MNHEY and CDR2 is SMNVEV (reference sequence). The CDR3 consists of 14 residues. The CDR3 loop is CASSLSITDPEAFF. The CDR3 DNA reads as TGTGCCAGCAGTTTATCGATAACAGACCCTGAAGCTTTCTTT.

The CDR3 DNA reads TGTGCCACCGTACAGGGGGCTGCCTATGGCTACACCTTC. Protein sequence: CATVQGAAYGYTF. V and J are TRBV2 and TRBJ1-2; 9 bases line up with TRBD1. The V segment lost 10 bases and the J segment 4 bases; nucleotides outside the gene matches: 7. The CDR3 totals 13 residues. CDR1 is SNHLY and CDR2 is FYNNEI in the germline V gene.

The chain couples TRBV27 to TRBJ2-3; 10 bases align to TRBD1. Germline V gene data show CDR1 as MNHEY and CDR2 as SMNVEV (reference sequence). The CDR3 length is 17 residues. V shed 4 bases, J shed 5 bases, and the junction held 12 bases outside the gene matches. The DNA of the CDR3 is TGTGCCAGCAGTTCACCGAGGGGGGACAGGGGTATAGATACGCAGTATTTT. Its protein product is CASSSPRGDRGIDTQYF.

The genes are TRBV9 and TRBJ1-4; no reliable D call. The germline CDR1 and CDR2 sequences are SGDLS and YYNGEE. Deletions cut 0 bases from V and 2 bases from J, with 8 bases between. The CDR3 extends over 15 amino acids. The DNA for the CDR3 is TGTGCCAGCAGCGTAGCATCTAGCACTAATGAAAAACTGTTTTTT. Its translation is CASSVASSTNEKLFF.

The J gene is TRBJ1-1, the V gene TRBV19; a weak D match, TRBD1 (5 bases). Germline assignment: CDR1 LNHDA and CDR2 SQIVND (reference sequence). This CDR3 comprises 16 residues. V was trimmed by 6 bases and J by 2 bases, leaving 19 bases between them. In DNA, the CDR3 is TGTGCCAGTAGCAATCGGGCGGGACGGATAAACACTGAAGCTTTCTTT. This translates into CASSNRAGRINTEAFF.

CDR3 DNA: TGTGCCAGCAGCGTTATTCCTATCACAGATACGCAGTATTTT. It yields the protein CASSVIPITDTQYF. The J gene is TRBJ2-3, the V gene TRBV9; no clear D. The CDR3 extends over 14 amino acids. Trimming shortened V by 2 bases and J by 2 bases, and 9 bases separated the two germline ends. CDR1 SGDLS and CDR2 YYNGEE come from the germline V gene.

The genes are TRBV28 and TRBJ1-2; D is ambiguous. Per germline, CDR1 MDHEN and CDR2 SYDVKM. The CDR3 covers 14 residues. With 3 bases removed from V and 4 bases from J, the gap between germline ends came to 12 bases. The CDR3 nucleotides read TGTGCCAGCAGTTTCACATTCGGAGGCTATGGCTACACCTTC. Its translation is CASSFTFGGYGYTF.

The CDR3 is CASSSSGRAREQYF. The CDR3 nucleotides are TGTGCCAGCAGTTCTAGCGGGAGGGCCCGCGAGCAGTACTTC. The genes are TRBV28 and TRBJ2-7; 12 nucleotides agree with TRBD2. This CDR3 region has 14 residues. Germline CDR1 and CDR2: MDHEN and SYDVKM. Trimming removed 4 bases from V and 6 bases from J; junction bases left unmatched: 4. Full variable domain (remainder filled in from reference TRBV28 and TRBJ2-7): DVKVTQSSRYLVKRTGEKVFLECVQDMDHENMFWYRQDPGLGLRLIYFSYDVKMKEKGDIPEGYSVSREKKERFSLILESASTNQTSMYLCASSSSGRAREQYFGPGTRLTVT.

This clone was observed a few times. The V gene is TRBV7-8, the J gene TRBJ1-4, with D maybe TRBD1 (6 bases). Germline loops: CDR1 SGHVS, CDR2 FQNEAQ. This CDR3 spans 19 amino acids. The ends were cut back, 2 bases at V and 0 bases at J, with 19 bases in the middle. The CDR3 protein is CASSLSPGGRRSTNEKLFF. The CDR3 nucleotides are TGTGCCAGCAGCTTATCCCCGGGGGGGCGCAGGTCAACTAATGAAAAACTGTTTTTT.

The rearrangement joins TRBV9 to TRBJ2-3, with D unresolved. CDR3 length: 12 amino acids. V lost 3 bases, J lost 0 bases, and 2 bases lay in between. Germline CDR1 and CDR2: SGDLS and YYNGEE. CDR3 sequence: CASSASTDTQYF. CDR3 nucleotide sequence: TGTGCCAGCAGCGCGAGCACAGATACGCAGTATTTT.

The chain recombines TRBV7-3 with TRBJ1-2, with 7 bases that match TRBD1. CDR1 SGHTA and CDR2 FQGTGA come from the germline V gene. This CDR3 region has 13 residues. J lost 5 bases, V lost 5 bases, and 5 bases had no gene match. CDR3 DNA: TGTGCCAGCAGCCTCGACAGGGATTATGGCTACACCTTC. It codes for CASSLDRDYGYTF. Full variable domain (outside the CDR3, taken from reference TRBV7-3 and TRBJ1-2): GAGVSQTPSNKVTEKGKYVELRCDPISGHTALYWYRQSLGQGPEFLIYFQGTGAADDSGLPNDRFFAVRPEGSVSTLKIQRTERGDSAVYLCASSLDRDYGYTFGSGTRLTVV.

A single count supports this clone. The sample contains more than one DNA sequence encoding this CDR3. This sequence joins TRBV5-1 and TRBJ2-7; D is possibly TRBD2 (5 bases). V was cut by 4 bases and J by 0 bases, with 14 bases left in between. Germline CDR1 SGHRS, CDR2 YFSETQ. The CDR3 loop spans 15 amino acids. CDR3 region: CASSLSAGLSYEQYF. Written as DNA, the CDR3 is TGCGCCAGCAGCCTGAGCGCCGGACTCTCCTACGAGCAGTACTTC.

The rearrangement links TRBV9 to TRBJ2-3, with D possibly matching TRBD2 (5 bases). The CDR3 length is 14 residues. Germline values: CDR1 SGDLS, CDR2 YYNGEE. V lost 0 bases and J lost 3, with 8 bases in between. The CDR3 loop reads CASSVGSGTDTQYF. As DNA, the CDR3 is TGTGCCAGCAGCGTAGGGAGCGGAACAGATACGCAGTATTTT.